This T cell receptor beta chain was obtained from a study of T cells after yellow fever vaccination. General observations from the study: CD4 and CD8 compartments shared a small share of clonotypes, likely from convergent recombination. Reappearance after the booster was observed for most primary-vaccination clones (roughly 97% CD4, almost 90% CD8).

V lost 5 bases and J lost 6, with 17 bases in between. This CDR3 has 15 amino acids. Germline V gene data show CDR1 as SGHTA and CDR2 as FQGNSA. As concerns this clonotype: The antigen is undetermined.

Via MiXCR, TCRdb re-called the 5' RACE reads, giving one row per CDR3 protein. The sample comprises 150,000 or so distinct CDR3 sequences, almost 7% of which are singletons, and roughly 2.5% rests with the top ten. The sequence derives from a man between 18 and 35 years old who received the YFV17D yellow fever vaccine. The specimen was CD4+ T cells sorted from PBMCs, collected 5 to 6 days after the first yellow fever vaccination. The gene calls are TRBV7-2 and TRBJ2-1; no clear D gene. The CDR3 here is CASSPRASDFNEQFF. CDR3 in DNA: TGTGCCAGCAGCCCCCGAGCCAGCGATTTCAATGAGCAGTTCTTC.